The T cell receptor beta chain described here comes from a study of blood T cell repertoires in COVID-19. About the study: The origin of the acute and convalescent COVID-19 samples was the United States, Italy and Spain.

The table came from immunoSEQ multiplex PCR; TCRdb's copy has only in-frame clones and leaves some out. The table includes 70,000 or so clones, roughly nine tenths detected once. The germline V gene encodes CDR1 LGHNA and CDR2 YNFKEQ. Trimming cost V 1 base and J 3 bases, with 15 bases left between them. This CDR3 comprises 16 residues. This TCR came from a man in his fifties or sixties with acute or convalescent COVID-19. Sequenced sample: peripheral blood. The V and J genes are TRBV4-2 and TRBJ1-2; perhaps TRBD1 as D (5 bases). CDR3 sequence reads: CASSQAAGFDYYGYTF. CDR3 sequence (DNA): TGTGCCAGCAGCCAAGCAGCAGGGTTTGATTACTATGGCTACACCTTC.